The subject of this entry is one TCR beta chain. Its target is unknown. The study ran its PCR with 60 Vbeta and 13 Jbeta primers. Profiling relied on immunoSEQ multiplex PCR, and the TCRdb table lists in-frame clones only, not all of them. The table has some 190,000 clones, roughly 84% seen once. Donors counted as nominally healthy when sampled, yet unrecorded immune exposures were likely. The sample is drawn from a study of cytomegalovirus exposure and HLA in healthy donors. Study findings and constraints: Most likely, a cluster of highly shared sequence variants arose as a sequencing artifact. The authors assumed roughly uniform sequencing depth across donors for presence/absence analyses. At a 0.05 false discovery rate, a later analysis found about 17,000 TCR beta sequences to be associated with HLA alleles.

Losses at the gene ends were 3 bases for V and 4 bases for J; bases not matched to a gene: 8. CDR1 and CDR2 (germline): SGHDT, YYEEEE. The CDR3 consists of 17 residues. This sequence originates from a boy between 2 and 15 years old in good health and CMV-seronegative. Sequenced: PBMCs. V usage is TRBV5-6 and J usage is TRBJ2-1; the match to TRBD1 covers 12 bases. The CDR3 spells CASSWIGTGGPYNEQFF. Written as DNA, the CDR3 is TGTGCCAGCAGCTGGATCGGGACAGGGGGCCCTTACAATGAGCAGTTCTTC.